Listed here is a single TCR beta chain. Original processing notes: Reference gene primer amplification yielded estimated nucleated cell counts. Produced via immunoSEQ multiplex PCR; TCRdb's table is partial and in-frame only. The V and J calls and the clone size are those of that table, but D and trimming were determined from the DNA. In the table there are fewer than 80,000 clones, roughly nine tenths of which are singletons. These data belong to a study of blood T cell repertoires in COVID-19. Turning to the study itself: Whether acute or convalescent, the COVID-19 samples came from the United States, Italy and Spain. Sources were T cells, B-cell-depleted T cells, or PBMCs; the material itself was cDNA or gDNA.

Germline-derived CDR1 and CDR2 are MNHEY and SVGAGI. The J segment lost 3 bases and the V segment lost 0 bases, leaving 1 base of the junction unmatched. The CDR3 has 14 amino acids. The receptor's source is a woman of 80 years or more with active or convalescent COVID-19. Sequencing input: peripheral blood. The rearrangement links TRBV6-5 to TRBJ2-5, with TRBD2 matching 7 bases. Here the CDR3 DNA reads TGTGCCAGCAGTTACTCGGGAGGGAAAGAGACCCAGTACTTC. This encodes CASSYSGGKETQYF.